One and the same sample provided the 21 T cell receptor beta chains below, sequenced in a study of cytomegalovirus exposure and HLA in healthy donors. Amplification used 60 Vbeta primers and 13 Jbeta primers. Clones were read by immunoSEQ multiplex PCR, and TCRdb kept only the in-frame ones, dropping some. The table records about 92,000 clones, roughly 63% of them present only once. The sequenced sample consisted of PBMCs. These receptors were taken from a man aged 45-65 years in good health and CMV-seronegative.

Notes on this clone: The sample carries other DNA sequences with the same CDR3. This chain connects TRBV9 to TRBJ2-1; no firm D call. Trimming took 0 bases from V and 0 from J, leaving 4 bases between them. CDR1 is SGDLS and CDR2 is YYNGEE in the germline V gene. The CDR3 covers 14 residues. The CDR3 DNA is TGTGCCAGCAGCGTAGCTAGCTCCTACAATGAGCAGTTCTTC. Translation gives CASSVASSYNEQFF.

In this sample, this clone turned up a few times. The chain links TRBV5-4 to TRBJ1-2; D ambiguous. Trimming cost V 2 bases and J 6 bases, with 11 bases left between them. Germline V gives CDR1 SGHNT, CDR2 YYREEE (reference sequence). The CDR3 spans 13 residues. The DNA of the CDR3 is TGTGCCAGCAGCTTATTTGGGAGGAATGGCTACACCTTC. Its protein is CASSLFGRNGYTF. Together with reference TRBV5-4 and TRBJ1-2, the CDR3 gives the full variable domain: ETGVTQSPTHLIKTRGQQVTLRCSSQSGHNTVSWYQQALGQGPQFIFQYYREEENGRGNFPPRFSGLQFPNYSSELNVNALELDDSALYLCASSLFGRNGYTFGSGTRLTVV.

The chain couples TRBV25-1 to TRBJ1-2; TRBD1 matches at 7 bases. Germline CDR1 MGHDK, CDR2 SYGVNS. The trim removed 4 bases at V and 6 bases at J, leaving 8 bases unmatched. This CDR3 has 14 residues. The CDR3 DNA follows: TGTGCCAGCAGTGGAACGACAGGGTTTAATGGCTACACCTTC. It encodes CASSGTTGFNGYTF.

The rearrangement links TRBV12-5 to TRBJ1-2, with 7 bases identical to TRBD1. Looked up from germline, CDR1 is LGHNT and CDR2 is FRNRAP. This CDR3 comprises 15 residues. V gave up 6 bases and J gave up 4 bases; unmatched junction bases: 11. CDR3 region: CASGFNTGVLYGYTF. For the CDR3, the DNA is TGTGCTAGTGGATTCAATACAGGGGTCCTCTATGGCTACACCTTC. Full variable domain (remainder filled in from reference TRBV12-5 and TRBJ1-2): DARVTQTPRHKVTEMGQEVTMRCQPILGHNTVFWYRQTMMQGLELLAYFRNRAPLDDSGMPKDRFSAEMPDATLATLKIQPSEPRDSAVYFCASGFNTGVLYGYTFGSGTRLTVV.

The CDR3 spells CASRGQGSYEQYF. The CDR3 DNA sequence: TGTGCCAGCAGAGGACAGGGTTCCTACGAGCAGTACTTC. The V and J genes are TRBV6-1 and TRBJ2-7; 8 nucleotides align to TRBD1. CDR3 length equals 13 residues. V lost 6 bases, J lost 1 base, and 2 bases stayed unmatched. Per the germline V gene, CDR1 is MNHNS and CDR2 is SASEGT.

The V gene is TRBV5-4, the J gene TRBJ1-2, with D uncertain. CDR3 length: 12 amino acids. Trimming took 1 base from V and 5 from J, leaving 6 bases between them. CDR1 SGHNT and CDR2 YYREEE come from the germline V gene (reference sequence). The CDR3 spells CASSLHTYGYTF. As DNA, the CDR3 is TGTGCCAGCAGCTTGCACACATATGGCTACACCTTC.

The chain couples TRBV7-2 to TRBJ2-7, with D possibly matching TRBD2 (5 bases). Germline V lookup: CDR1 SGHTA, CDR2 FQGNSA. The CDR3 covers 15 residues. Trimming shortened V by 4 bases and J by 6 bases, and 19 bases separated the two germline ends. As DNA, the CDR3 is TGTGCCAGCAGCTCCCCCGGGATAGGGAGCCGCGAGCAGTACTTC. Protein sequence: CASSSPGIGSREQYF.

The chain combines TRBV9 with TRBJ1-3, with D perhaps matching TRBD1 (5 bases). Germline V lookup: CDR1 SGDLS, CDR2 YYNGEE. V was pared by 0 bases and J by 8 bases, with 9 bases between. The CDR3 length is 13 residues. CDR3 in amino acids: CASSVAGGDTIYF. CDR3 sequence (DNA): TGTGCCAGCAGCGTAGCCGGGGGGGACACCATATATTTT.

The CDR3 region is CASRSPGGNTEAFF. CDR3 sequence (DNA): TGTGCCAGCAGATCACCGGGGGGGAACACTGAAGCTTTCTTT. J is TRBJ1-1 and V is TRBV7-9, with D possibly being TRBD1 (5 bases). The CDR3 is 14 residues long. Trimming removed 6 bases at V and 1 base at J, with 12 bases between. Germline assignment: CDR1 SEHNR and CDR2 FQNEAQ (reference sequence).

The gene calls are TRBV6-5 and TRBJ1-2; a possible D gene is TRBD1 (6 bases). In germline, CDR1 is MNHEY, CDR2 SVGAGI. V was cut by 4 bases and J by 2 bases, with 17 bases left in between. The CDR3 has 16 residues. The CDR3 protein is CASSSPGGASNYGYTF. The CDR3 nucleotides are TGTGCCAGCAGTTCCCCCGGGGGGGCTTCGAACTATGGCTACACCTTC.

The gene calls are TRBV4-2 and TRBJ2-6; D unresolved. The V end was cut by 0 bases, the J end by 0 bases, with 3 bases between. The V gene's germline CDR1 is LGHNA and CDR2 YNFKEQ. The CDR3 runs to 15 residues. The CDR3 DNA reads as TGTGCCAGCAGCCAAGATAGCTCTGGGGCCAACGTCCTGACTTTC. Its translation: CASSQDSSGANVLTF.

CDR3 coding DNA: TGTGCCAGCAGCTTAGGCGGCGGGAGGGCCCTCGATGAGCAGTTCTTC. Translated, it gives CASSLGGGRALDEQFF. The gene calls are TRBV7-6 and TRBJ2-1; TRBD2 matches 9 bases. The germline gives CDR1 SGHVS, CDR2 FNYEAQ. V lost 1 base to trimming and J lost 8 bases; unmatched junction nucleotides: 9. The CDR3 totals 16 residues.

This clone appeared a single time. V is TRBV19 and J is TRBJ1-1, with a weak D call TRBD1 (5 bases). The germline V and J ends were trimmed by 0 bases and 0 bases, with 11 bases remaining between them. The CDR3 sequence is 16 residues long. Germline CDR1 and CDR2: LNHDA and SQIVND (reference sequence). The CDR3 sequence: CASSIDRLGLNTEAFF. CDR3 DNA sequence: TGTGCCAGTAGTATAGATCGGTTGGGGCTGAACACTGAAGCTTTCTTT.

The chain carries TRBV6-1 and TRBJ1-2; 7 bases are shared with TRBD1. The germline CDR1 and CDR2 sequences are MNHNS and SASEGT. The V and J ends lost 0 bases and 3 bases, in that order; junction bases with no gene match: 7. This CDR3 contains 16 residues. DNA for the CDR3: TGTGCCAGCAGTGAAGCCCACCCGGGACAGTACTATGGCTACACCTTC. Its translation: CASSEAHPGQYYGYTF.

J is TRBJ2-5 and V is TRBV9; a possible D gene is TRBD1 (5 bases). V lost 3 bases, J lost 4 bases, and 16 bases lay in between. CDR1 and CDR2 (germline): SGDLS, YYNGEE. CDR3 length equals 15 residues. CDR3 sequence (DNA): TGTGCCAGCAGCGCTACTCCAGCAGGGCGAGAGACCCAGTACTTC. This codes for CASSATPAGRETQYF.

This chain connects TRBV11-1 to TRBJ1-2; 7 nucleotides match TRBD1. This CDR3 has 16 residues. V was clipped by 5 bases and J by 0 bases; unmatched bases: 9. CDR1 and CDR2 from the germline V gene are SGHAT and FQDESV (reference sequence). The CDR3, as DNA: TGTGCCAGCAGCCCAAGACAGGGTCGAACTAACTATGGCTACACCTTC. Protein product: CASSPRQGRTNYGYTF.

About this clone: One end of the junction does not line up with germline, which may come from a read error. The chain combines TRBV7-7 with TRBJ2-5; tentatively, D is TRBD2 (5 bases). This CDR3 comprises 14 residues. Germline V CDR1 and CDR2: SSHAT, FNYEAQ (reference sequence). CDR3 protein: CASSPSSRLQTQYF. The CDR3 coding sequence is TGTGCTAGCAGCCCATCTAGCCGTCTGCAGACCCAGTACTTC.

The genes are TRBV7-3 and TRBJ2-1; TRBD2 is a possible D gene (5 bases). V lost 4 bases and J 4 bases, leaving 17 bases between the germline ends. Per the germline V gene, CDR1 is SGHTA and CDR2 is FQGTGA. There are 16 residues in the CDR3. The CDR3 reads CASSSSLRGRYNEQFF. The CDR3 DNA reads TGTGCCAGCAGCTCCTCCCTTCGCGGGCGGTACAATGAGCAGTTCTTC.

The chain carries TRBV19 and TRBJ1-5; tentatively, D is TRBD1 (6 bases). The V end was cut by 2 bases, the J end by 2 bases, with 10 bases between. The germline CDR1 and CDR2 sequences are LNHDA and SQIVND (reference sequence). CDR3 length: 15 residues. The CDR3 DNA sequence: TGTGCCAGTAGTATAAGGCACAGGGGCAATCAGCCCCAGCATTTT. Translating it yields CASSIRHRGNQPQHF. The variable domain in full, with the rest retrieved from reference TRBV19 and TRBJ1-5, is DGGITQSPKYLFRKEGQNVTLSCEQNLNHDAMYWYRQDPGQGLRLIYYSQIVNDFQKGDIAEGYSVSREKKESFPLTVTSAQKNPTAFYLCASSIRHRGNQPQHFGDGTRLSIL.

This CDR3 reads CASSLGGRRHEKLFF. CDR3 nucleotide sequence: TGCGCCAGCAGCTTGGGAGGCAGGAGGCATGAAAAACTGTTTTTT. This chain uses TRBV5-1 with TRBJ1-4; no clear D gene. CDR3 size: 15 residues. Trimming shortened V by 0 bases and J by 6 bases, and 12 bases separated the two germline ends. The germline gives CDR1 SGHRS, CDR2 YFSETQ.

J is TRBJ1-1 and V is TRBV27; 7 nucleotides match TRBD1. The ends lost 2 bases at V and 5 bases at J; junction bases unmatched: 5. The CDR3 loop spans 14 amino acids. Germline CDR1 reads MNHEY; CDR2 reads SMNVEV (reference sequence). This chain's CDR3 is CASSLQGGLTEAFF. The CDR3 DNA follows: TGTGCCAGCAGTTTACAAGGGGGCCTAACTGAAGCTTTCTTT.